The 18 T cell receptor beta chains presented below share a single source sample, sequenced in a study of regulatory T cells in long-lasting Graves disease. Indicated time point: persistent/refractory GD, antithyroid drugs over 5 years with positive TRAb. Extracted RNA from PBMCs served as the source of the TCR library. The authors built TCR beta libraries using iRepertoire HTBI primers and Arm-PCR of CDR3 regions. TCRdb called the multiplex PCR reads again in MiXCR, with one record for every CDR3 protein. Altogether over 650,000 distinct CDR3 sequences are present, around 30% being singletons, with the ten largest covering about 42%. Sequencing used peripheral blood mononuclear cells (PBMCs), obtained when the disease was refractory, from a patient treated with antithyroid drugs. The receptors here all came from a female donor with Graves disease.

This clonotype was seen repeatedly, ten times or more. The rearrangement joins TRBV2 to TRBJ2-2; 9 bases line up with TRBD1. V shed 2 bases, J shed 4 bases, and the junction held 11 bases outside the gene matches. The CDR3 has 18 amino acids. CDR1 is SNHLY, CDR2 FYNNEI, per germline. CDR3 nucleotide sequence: TGTGCCAGCAGTGAAAGGGCGTTGGGACAGGGAGGCACCGGGGAGCTGTTTTTT. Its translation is CASSERALGQGGTGELFF.

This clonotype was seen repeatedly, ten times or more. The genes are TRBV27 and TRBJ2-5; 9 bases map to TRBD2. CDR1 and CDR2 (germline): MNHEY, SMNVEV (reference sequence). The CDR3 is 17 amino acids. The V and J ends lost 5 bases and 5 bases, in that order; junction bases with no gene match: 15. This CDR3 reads CASSPLGVAGVQETQYF. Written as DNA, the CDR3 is TGTGCCAGCAGTCCCCTCGGGGTAGCGGGAGTTCAGGAGACCCAGTACTTC.

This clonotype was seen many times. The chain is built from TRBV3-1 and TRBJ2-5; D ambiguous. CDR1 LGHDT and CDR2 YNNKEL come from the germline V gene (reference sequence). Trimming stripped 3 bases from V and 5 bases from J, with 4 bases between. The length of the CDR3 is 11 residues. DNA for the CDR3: TGTGCCAGCAGCCAGCTCGAGACCCAGTACTTC. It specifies CASSQLETQYF.

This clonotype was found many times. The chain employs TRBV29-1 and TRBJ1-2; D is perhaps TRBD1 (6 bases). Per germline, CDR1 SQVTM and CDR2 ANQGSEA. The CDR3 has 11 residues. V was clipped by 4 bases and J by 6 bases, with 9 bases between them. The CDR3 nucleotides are TGCAGCGTTGGCAGGGGAAATGGCTACACCTTC. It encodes CSVGRGNGYTF.

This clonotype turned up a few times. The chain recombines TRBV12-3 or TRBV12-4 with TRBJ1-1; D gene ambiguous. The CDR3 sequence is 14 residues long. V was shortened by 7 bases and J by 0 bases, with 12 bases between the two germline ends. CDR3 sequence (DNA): TGTGCCAGCACCCCGGACCACATGAACACTGAAGCTTTCTTT. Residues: CASTPDHMNTEAFF.

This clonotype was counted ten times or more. The CDR3 reads CASSLGVLEQYF. CDR3 nucleotides: TGTGCCAGCAGCTTAGGGGTTTTGGAGCAGTACTTC. The chain has TRBV7-2 and TRBJ2-7; D gene uncertain. V was cut by 1 base and J by 7 bases, with 8 bases left in between. This CDR3 comprises 12 residues. Germline V lookup: CDR1 SGHTA, CDR2 FQGNSA.

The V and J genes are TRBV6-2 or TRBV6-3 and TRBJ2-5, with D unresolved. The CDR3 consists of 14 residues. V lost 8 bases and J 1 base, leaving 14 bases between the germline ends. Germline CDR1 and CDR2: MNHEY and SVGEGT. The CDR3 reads CASGVGQTQETQYF. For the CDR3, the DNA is TGTGCCAGCGGGGTTGGGCAGACCCAAGAGACCCAGTACTTC.

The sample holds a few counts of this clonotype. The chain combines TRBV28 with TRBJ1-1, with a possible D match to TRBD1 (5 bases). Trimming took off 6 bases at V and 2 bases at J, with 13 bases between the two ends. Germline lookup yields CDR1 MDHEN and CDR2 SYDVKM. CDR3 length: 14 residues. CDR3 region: CASSPGLFNTEAFF. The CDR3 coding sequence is TGTGCCAGCAGCCCGGGACTGTTTAACACTGAAGCTTTCTTT.

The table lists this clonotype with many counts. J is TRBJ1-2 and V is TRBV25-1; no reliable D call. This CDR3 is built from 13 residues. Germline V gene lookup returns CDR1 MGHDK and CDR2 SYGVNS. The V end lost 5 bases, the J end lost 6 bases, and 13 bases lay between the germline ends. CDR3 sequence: CASSHGQRDGYTF. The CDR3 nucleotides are TGTGCCAGCAGTCATGGGCAACGGGATGGCTACACCTTC.

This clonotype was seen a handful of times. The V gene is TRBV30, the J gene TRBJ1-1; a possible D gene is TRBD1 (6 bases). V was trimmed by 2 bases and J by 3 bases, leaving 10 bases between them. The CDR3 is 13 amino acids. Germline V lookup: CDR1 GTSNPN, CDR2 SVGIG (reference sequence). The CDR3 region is CAWSLDRDTEAFF. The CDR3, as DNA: TGTGCCTGGAGTCTGGACAGAGACACTGAAGCTTTCTTT.

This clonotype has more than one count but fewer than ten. Written as DNA, the CDR3 is TGCAGCGTTGACCGTGGGACAGGGAGAGGCTATGGCTACACCTTC. As protein: CSVDRGTGRGYGYTF. This chain uses TRBV29-1 with TRBJ1-2; the match to TRBD1 covers 9 bases. Trimming cost V 3 bases and J 4 bases; bases outside gene matches: 9. CDR1 and CDR2 (germline): SQVTM, ANQGSEA. The CDR3 has 15 residues.

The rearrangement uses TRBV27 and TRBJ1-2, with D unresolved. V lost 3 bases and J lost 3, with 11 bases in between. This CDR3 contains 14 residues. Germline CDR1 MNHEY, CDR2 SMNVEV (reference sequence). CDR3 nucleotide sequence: TGTGCCAGCAGTTTGTCGGCGGCGGACTATGGCTACACCTTC. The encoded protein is CASSLSAADYGYTF.

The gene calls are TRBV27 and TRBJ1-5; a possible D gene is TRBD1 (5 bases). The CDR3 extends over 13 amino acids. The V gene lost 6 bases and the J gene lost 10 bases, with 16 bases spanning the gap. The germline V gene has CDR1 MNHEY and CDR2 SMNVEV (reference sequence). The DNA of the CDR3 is TGTGCCAGCAGGGGGGACGGACTTCAACCCCAGCATTTT. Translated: CASRGDGLQPQHF.

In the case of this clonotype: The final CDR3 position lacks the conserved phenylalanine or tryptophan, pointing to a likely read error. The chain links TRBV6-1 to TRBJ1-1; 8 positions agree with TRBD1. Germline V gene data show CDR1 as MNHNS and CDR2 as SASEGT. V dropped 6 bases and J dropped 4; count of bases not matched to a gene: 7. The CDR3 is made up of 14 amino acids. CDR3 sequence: CASSPGGLGTEAFL. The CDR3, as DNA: TGTGCCAGCAGCCCAGGGGGCTTGGGCACTGAAGCTTTCCTT.

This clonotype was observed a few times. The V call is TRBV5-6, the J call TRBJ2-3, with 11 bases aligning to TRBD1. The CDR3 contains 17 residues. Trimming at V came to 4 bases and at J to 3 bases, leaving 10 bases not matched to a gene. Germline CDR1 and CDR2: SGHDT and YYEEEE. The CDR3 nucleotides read TGTGCCAGCAGCCCGCCCGGGACAGGGGGACTAACAGATACGCAGTATTTT. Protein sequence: CASSPPGTGGLTDTQYF. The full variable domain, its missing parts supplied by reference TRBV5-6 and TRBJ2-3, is DAGVTQSPTHLIKTRGQQVTLRCSPKSGHDTVSWYQQALGQGPQFIFQYYEEEERQRGNFPDRFSGHQFPNYSSELNVNALLLGDSALYLCASSPPGTGGLTDTQYFGPGTRLTVL.

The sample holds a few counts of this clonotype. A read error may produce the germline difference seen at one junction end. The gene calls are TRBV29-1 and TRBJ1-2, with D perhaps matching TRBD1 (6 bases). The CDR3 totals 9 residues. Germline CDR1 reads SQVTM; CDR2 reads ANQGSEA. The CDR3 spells CSVEDGQLF. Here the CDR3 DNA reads TGCAGCGTTGAAGATGGACAGCTCTTC.

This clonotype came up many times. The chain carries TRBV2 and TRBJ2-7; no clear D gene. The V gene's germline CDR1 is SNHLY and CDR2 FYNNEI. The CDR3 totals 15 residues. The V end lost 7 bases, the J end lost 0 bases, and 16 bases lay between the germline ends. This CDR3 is CASTDPPGGSYEQYF. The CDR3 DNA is TGTGCCAGCACCGACCCGCCAGGCGGCTCCTACGAGCAGTACTTC.

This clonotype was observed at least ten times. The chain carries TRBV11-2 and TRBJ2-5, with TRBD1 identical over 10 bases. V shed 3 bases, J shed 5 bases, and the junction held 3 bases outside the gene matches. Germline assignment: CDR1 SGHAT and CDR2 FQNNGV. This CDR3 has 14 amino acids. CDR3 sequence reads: CASSFLGQGETQYF. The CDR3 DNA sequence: TGTGCCAGCAGCTTTCTGGGACAGGGGGAGACCCAGTACTTC. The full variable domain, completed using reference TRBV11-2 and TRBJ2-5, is EAGVAQSPRYKIIEKRQSVAFWCNPISGHATLYWYQQILGQGPKLLIQFQNNGVVDDSQLPKDRFSAERLKGVDSTLKIQPAKLEDSAVYLCASSFLGQGETQYFGPGTRLLVL.